These 27 T cell receptor beta chains share one sample of origin, sequenced in a study of T cell responses to AZD1222 COVID-19 vaccine. Using immunoSEQ multiplex PCR, the repertoire was profiled, and TCRdb retains in-frame clones only, with some absent. The sample shows tens of thousands of clones, approximately 88% of them seen only once. The input for sequencing was peripheral blood, taken 28 days after the second AZD1222 dose. The source of these receptors is an adult who received the AZD1222 COVID-19 vaccine.

This chain uses TRBV11-2 with TRBJ2-7; 7 nucleotides align to TRBD1. The CDR3 totals 16 residues. Germline CDR1 is SGHAT and CDR2 is FQNNGV. J gave up 2 bases and V 5 bases, and 12 bases lay outside the gene matches. As DNA, the CDR3 is TGTGCCAGCAGCCCACTTTCGCGTACAGGGGCCTACGAGCAGTACTTC. This codes for CASSPLSRTGAYEQYF.

The chain uses TRBV6-5 and TRBJ2-7; D is perhaps TRBD2 (5 bases). Germline assignment: CDR1 MNHEY and CDR2 SVGAGI. Trimming left V 6 bases short and J 2 bases short, with 17 bases between. The CDR3 runs 15 residues. The CDR3 DNA sequence: TGTGCCAGCAGCTCCTCGGGAACCGGGGCCTACGAGCAGTACTTC. Translated, it gives CASSSSGTGAYEQYF.

This rearrangement joins TRBV28 to TRBJ1-2, with D perhaps matching TRBD1 (6 bases). CDR3 length: 13 amino acids. Per the germline V gene, CDR1 is MDHEN and CDR2 is SYDVKM. Trimming left V 2 bases short and J 7 bases short, with 11 bases between. The CDR3 loop reads CASSLGGRGGYTF. CDR3 nucleotides: TGTGCCAGCAGTTTAGGGGGGCGGGGTGGCTACACCTTC.

V is TRBV27 and J is TRBJ2-7, with D possibly TRBD1 on 5 matching bases. Per germline, CDR1 MNHEY and CDR2 SMNVEV (reference sequence). Trimming took off 3 bases at V and 3 bases at J, with 15 bases between the two ends. The CDR3 is made up of 15 amino acids. As DNA, the CDR3 is TGTGCCAGCAGTTTTGCAGGGAATAACATCTACGAGCAGTACTTC. As protein: CASSFAGNNIYEQYF.

This clone occurred once. The rearrangement links TRBV6-6 to TRBJ1-2; 8 bases align to TRBD1. CDR1 MNHNY and CDR2 SVGAGI come from the germline V gene (reference sequence). This CDR3 contains 17 residues. Trimming cost V 5 bases and J 2 bases; bases outside gene matches: 13. CDR3 sequence reads: CASSRGENRGVNYGYTF. CDR3 nucleotides: TGTGCCAGCAGTCGCGGGGAGAACAGGGGGGTGAACTATGGCTACACCTTC.

The gene calls are TRBV27 and TRBJ2-7, with D unclear. Germline values: CDR1 MNHEY, CDR2 SMNVEV (reference sequence). V was cut by 4 bases and J by 4 bases, with 11 bases left in between. The CDR3 is 13 amino acids. CDR3 sequence reads: CASSSPPLYEQYF. The CDR3 region has the DNA TGTGCCAGCAGTTCCCCGCCCCTGTACGAGCAGTACTTC.

The chain employs TRBV3-1 (or the pseudogene TRBV3-2) and TRBJ2-7; 8 nucleotides align to TRBD1. V shed 4 bases and J 4 bases; nucleotides not matched to a gene: 12. The CDR3 spans 16 residues. Germline loops: CDR1 LGHDT, CDR2 YNNKEL (reference sequence). CDR3 protein: CASSPGHIRGLYEQYF. The CDR3 nucleotides read TGTGCCAGCAGCCCGGGACATATCAGGGGGCTTTACGAGCAGTACTTC.

The chain has TRBV28 and TRBJ2-1, with 13 bases lining up with TRBD2. Germline V gene lookup returns CDR1 MDHEN and CDR2 SYDVKM. This CDR3 is 15 amino acids long. Trimming at V came to 7 bases and at J to 4 bases, leaving 4 bases not matched to a gene. The chain's CDR3 is CASKTSGGLYNEQFF. CDR3 nucleotide sequence: TGTGCCAGCAAGACTAGCGGGGGGCTATACAATGAGCAGTTCTTC.

This sequence joins TRBV24-1 and TRBJ2-2; no clear D. This CDR3 spans 14 amino acids. Germline V lookup: CDR1 KGHDR, CDR2 SFDVKD. V lost 4 bases and J lost 5, with 10 bases in between. The CDR3: CATSEAGMTGELFF. DNA of the CDR3: TGTGCCACCAGTGAAGCAGGCATGACCGGGGAGCTGTTTTTT.

The chain couples TRBV4-3 to TRBJ2-7, with 12 bases lining up with TRBD1. Trimming removed 1 base from V and 7 bases from J; junction bases left unmatched: 11. This CDR3 has 17 amino acids. CDR1 LGHNA and CDR2 YSLEER come from the germline V gene. CDR3 in DNA: TGCGCCAGCAGCCAAGGACGGTGGGGACAGGGGGCTTGGGAGCAGTACTTC. This codes for CASSQGRWGQGAWEQYF.

The genes are TRBV6-1 and TRBJ1-6; D is possibly TRBD1 (5 bases). Per the germline V gene, CDR1 is MNHNS and CDR2 is SASEGT. V was clipped by 2 bases and J by 10 bases, with 15 bases between them. The CDR3 covers 15 residues. CDR3 amino acids: CASSETDSVLSPLHF. CDR3 in DNA: TGTGCCAGCAGTGAAACCGACAGTGTACTCTCACCCCTCCACTTT.

The chain links TRBV11-1 to TRBJ2-1; 8 bases are shared with TRBD1. There are 12 residues in the CDR3. The J segment lost 9 bases and the V segment lost 5 bases, leaving 3 bases of the junction unmatched. Per germline, CDR1 SGHAT and CDR2 FQDESV (reference sequence). The CDR3 is CASSEDRAEQFF. The CDR3 DNA is TGTGCCAGCAGCGAGGACAGGGCTGAGCAGTTCTTC.

This chain uses TRBV11-3 with TRBJ1-4, with D perhaps matching TRBD1 (5 bases). Germline assignment: CDR1 SGHNT and CDR2 YENEEA. Trimming removed 1 base from V and 12 bases from J, with 18 bases in between. The CDR3 runs to 15 residues. The CDR3 protein is CASSLVQGPAAELFF. The CDR3 DNA reads as TGTGCCAGCAGCTTAGTTCAGGGCCCGGCGGCGGAACTGTTTTTT.

V usage is TRBV7-2 and J usage is TRBJ2-7, with 10 positions matching TRBD2. CDR3 length: 15 amino acids. Germline V CDR1 and CDR2: SGHTA, FQGNSA. V shed 5 bases, J shed 2 bases, and the junction held 6 bases outside the gene matches. This CDR3 is CASSLVAGGAYEQYF. The CDR3 DNA reads as TGTGCCAGCAGCCTTGTAGCGGGAGGCGCCTACGAGCAGTACTTC.

This clone showed up just once. The chain is built from TRBV7-2 and TRBJ2-7, with a weak D call TRBD2 (6 bases). With 3 bases removed from V and 2 bases from J, the gap between germline ends came to 11 bases. This CDR3 comprises 14 residues. Looked up from germline, CDR1 is SGHTA and CDR2 is FQGNSA. Here the CDR3 reads CASSFLGGTYEQYF. The DNA for the CDR3 is TGTGCCAGCAGCTTTTTGGGCGGGACCTACGAGCAGTACTTC.

The chain employs TRBV20-1 and TRBJ2-7; 10 bases fit TRBD2. Germline values: CDR1 DFQATT, CDR2 SNEGSKA (reference sequence). There are 17 residues in the CDR3. J gave up 3 bases and V 3 bases, and 14 bases lay outside the gene matches. In DNA, the CDR3 is TGCAGTGCTAGTAAGGCTAGCGGGGGACTGAGTGTCTACGAGCAGTACTTC. Translation gives CSASKASGGLSVYEQYF.

V usage is TRBV7-9 and J usage is TRBJ2-4; 13 bases match TRBD2. The CDR3 loop spans 16 amino acids. The V gene's germline CDR1 is SEHNR and CDR2 FQNEAQ (reference sequence). J was trimmed by 6 bases and V by 5 bases; bases with no gene match: 7. The CDR3 region has the DNA TGTGCCAGCAGCCTGGGGACTAGCGGGAAGGGAAACATTCAGTACTTC. Translated, it gives CASSLGTSGKGNIQYF.

The genes are TRBV9 and TRBJ1-3, with D maybe TRBD1 (5 bases). The CDR3 runs to 17 residues. Trimming removed 3 bases from V and 0 bases from J, with 16 bases in between. Germline V gene lookup returns CDR1 SGDLS and CDR2 YYNGEE. The CDR3 is CASSEVGRGYSGNTIYF. CDR3 DNA sequence: TGTGCCAGCAGCGAAGTGGGGCGAGGGTACTCTGGAAACACCATATATTTT.

This chain joins TRBV30 and TRBJ2-6; D uncertain. Trimming took off 0 bases at V and 1 base at J, with 10 bases between the two ends. The CDR3 covers 16 residues. Germline V gene sequence: CDR1 GTSNPN, CDR2 SVGIG (reference sequence). The CDR3 loop is CAWSVQSTSGANVLTF. The CDR3 DNA is TGTGCCTGGAGTGTCCAGAGTACTTCTGGGGCCAACGTCCTGACTTTC.

V is TRBV9 and J is TRBJ2-7, with 8 nucleotides matching TRBD1. V lost 1 base and J lost 5; bases outside the gene matches: 2. This CDR3 is 13 amino acids long. Germline assignment: CDR1 SGDLS and CDR2 YYNGEE. CDR3 residues: CASSVMTGDEQYF. CDR3 DNA sequence: TGTGCCAGCAGCGTAATGACAGGGGACGAGCAGTACTTC.

This clone has only one observation. This chain connects TRBV3-1 (or the pseudogene TRBV3-2) to TRBJ2-2, with no clear D. The CDR3 is 15 residues long. Trimming removed 3 bases from V and 0 bases from J, with 8 bases in between. CDR1 LGHDT and CDR2 YNNKEL come from the germline V gene (reference sequence). CDR3 nucleotides: TGTGCCAGCAGCCAGAACATCGCGAACACCGGGGAGCTGTTTTTT. It specifies CASSQNIANTGELFF.

The V call is TRBV9, the J call TRBJ2-3, with D unresolved. The germline V and J ends were trimmed by 0 bases and 2 bases, with 4 bases remaining between them. This CDR3 contains 13 residues. Germline loops: CDR1 SGDLS, CDR2 YYNGEE. This chain's CDR3 is CASSVDNTDTQYF. DNA of the CDR3: TGTGCCAGCAGCGTAGATAACACAGATACGCAGTATTTT.

The chain has TRBV2 and TRBJ2-1; the match to TRBD2 covers 10 bases. CDR1 and CDR2 (germline): SNHLY, FYNNEI. Trimming took 4 bases from V and 9 from J; bases not matched to a gene: 9. CDR3 length: 15 residues. For the CDR3, the DNA is TGTGCCAGCAGTGTATTGGCTAGCGGGAGCGGTGAGCAGTTCTTC. It is translated as CASSVLASGSGEQFF.

The CDR3 sequence is CASSQISGRNEQFF. The CDR3 bases are TGTGCCAGCAGCCAAATCAGCGGGAGAAATGAGCAGTTCTTC. The chain carries TRBV4-2 and TRBJ2-1, with TRBD2 matching over 8 bases. The length of the CDR3 is 14 residues. V was clipped by 2 bases and J by 7 bases; unmatched bases: 4. Germline values: CDR1 LGHNA, CDR2 YNFKEQ.

The rearrangement uses TRBV9 and TRBJ2-3, with 11 bases matching TRBD2. The CDR3 consists of 16 residues. The V and J ends lost 0 bases and 8 bases, in that order; junction bases with no gene match: 8. Germline loops: CDR1 SGDLS, CDR2 YYNGEE. CDR3 loop: CASSVGLAGSGSTQYF. CDR3 nucleotides: TGTGCCAGCAGCGTAGGACTAGCGGGGTCCGGAAGTACGCAGTATTTT.

V gene TRBV12-3 or TRBV12-4 combines with J gene TRBJ1-6, with unresolved D. The CDR3 loop spans 11 amino acids. V was trimmed by 3 bases and J by 12 bases, leaving 6 bases between them. The CDR3 spells CASSLAGPLHF. The CDR3 DNA follows: TGTGCCAGCAGTTTGGCGGGACCCCTCCACTTT.

In this sample, this clone turned up once. The CDR3 loop reads CASSYQKEPLNYGYTF. DNA of the CDR3: TGTGCCAGCAGTTACCAGAAAGAGCCGCTAAACTATGGCTACACCTTC. V is TRBV6-5 and J is TRBJ1-2; D gene unclear. V was cut by 2 bases and J by 2 bases, with 15 bases left in between. Germline CDR1 is MNHEY and CDR2 is SVGAGI. This CDR3 is built from 16 residues.